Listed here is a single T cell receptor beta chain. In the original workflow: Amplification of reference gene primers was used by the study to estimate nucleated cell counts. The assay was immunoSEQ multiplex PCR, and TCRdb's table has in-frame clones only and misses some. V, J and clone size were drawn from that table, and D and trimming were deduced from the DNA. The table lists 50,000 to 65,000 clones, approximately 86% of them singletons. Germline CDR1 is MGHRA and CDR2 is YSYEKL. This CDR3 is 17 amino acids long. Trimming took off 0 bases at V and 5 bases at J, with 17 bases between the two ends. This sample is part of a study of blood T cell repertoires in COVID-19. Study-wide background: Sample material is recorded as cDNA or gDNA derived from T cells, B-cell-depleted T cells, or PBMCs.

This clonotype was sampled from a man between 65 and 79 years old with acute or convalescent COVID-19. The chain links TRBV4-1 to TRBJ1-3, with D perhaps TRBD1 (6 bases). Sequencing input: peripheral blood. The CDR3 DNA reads TGCGCCAGCAGCCAAGAGGGCAGGGGAAGTATCCGAAACACCATATATTTT. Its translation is CASSQEGRGSIRNTIYF.